The 10 T cell receptor beta chains given below trace back to one sample, sequenced in a study of blood T cell repertoires in COVID-19. Sequencing used immunoSEQ multiplex PCR; TCRdb keeps in-frame clones, though not all of them. The data show 85,000 to 90,000 clones, with 65% to 90% seen just once and approximately 1.3% held by the top ten. Sequenced: peripheral blood. These receptors originate from an elderly man with active or convalescent COVID-19.

The chain links TRBV27 to TRBJ2-7; 7 bases align to TRBD2. From germline, CDR1 is MNHEY and CDR2 SMNVEV (reference sequence). After removal of 5 bases from V and 0 bases from J, the junction contained 4 bases not matched to a gene. This CDR3 contains 14 residues. CDR3 sequence reads: CASSLGRLSYEQYF. Here the CDR3 DNA reads TGTGCCAGCAGTCTCGGGAGGCTCTCCTACGAGCAGTACTTC.

This chain links TRBV6-5 with TRBJ1-5; no definite D call. The V gene's germline CDR1 is MNHEY and CDR2 SVGAGI. Trimming shortened V by 2 bases and J by 0 bases, and 8 bases separated the two germline ends. The CDR3 consists of 15 residues. Here the CDR3 reads CASSYTFYSNQPQHF. DNA for the CDR3: TGTGCCAGCAGTTACACATTTTATAGCAATCAGCCCCAGCATTTT.

This CDR3 reads CASSFGNPYEQYF. CDR3 coding DNA: TGTGCCAGCAGCTTTGGCAACCCCTACGAGCAGTACTTC. The chain has TRBV5-6 and TRBJ2-7; D is ambiguous. The V gene's germline CDR1 is SGHDT and CDR2 YYEEEE. The V gene lost 2 bases and the J gene lost 2 bases, with 8 bases spanning the gap. The CDR3 extends over 13 amino acids.

The chain employs TRBV4-3 and TRBJ2-4; 8 positions match TRBD1. The germline gives CDR1 LGHNA, CDR2 YSLEER. Germline trimming cut 1 base from V and 7 bases from J; bases unmatched to any gene: 9. The length of the CDR3 is 16 residues. As DNA, the CDR3 is TGCGCCAGCAGCCAAGCAGCAGGGGGCTCCCGCAACATTCAGTACTTC. Encoded protein: CASSQAAGGSRNIQYF.

The rearrangement links TRBV10-3 to TRBJ2-5; 7 bases map to TRBD1. This CDR3 has 17 amino acids. V shed 2 bases and J 5 bases; nucleotides not matched to a gene: 14. Germline CDR1 is ENHRY and CDR2 is SYGVKD. DNA for the CDR3: TGTGCCATCAGTGAGAGTCTGGGACAGCGCCTAGGGGAGACCCAGTACTTC. Translating gives CAISESLGQRLGETQYF.

This clone was seen just once. The J gene is TRBJ2-1, the V gene TRBV7-9; TRBD2 is a possible D gene (7 bases). The CDR3 is 15 amino acids. Germline lookup yields CDR1 SEHNR and CDR2 FQNEAQ (reference sequence). Deletions cut 5 bases from V and 4 bases from J, with 15 bases between. Here the CDR3 reads CASSQGRGMYNEQFF. Written as DNA, the CDR3 is TGTGCCAGCAGCCAGGGGCGGGGGATGTACAATGAGCAGTTCTTC.

This chain connects TRBV18 to TRBJ2-1, with TRBD2 identical over 13 bases. J gave up 5 bases and V 2 bases, and 3 bases lay outside the gene matches. Germline V lookup: CDR1 KGHSH, CDR2 LQKENI. The CDR3 is 16 residues long. CDR3 sequence: CASSPRTSGSHNEQFF. CDR3 DNA: TGTGCCAGCTCACCAAGGACTAGCGGGAGCCACAATGAGCAGTTCTTC.

V gene TRBV7-9 combines with J gene TRBJ2-1; D is undetermined. V was clipped by 2 bases and J by 5 bases, with 10 bases between them. CDR1 and CDR2 (germline): SEHNR, FQNEAQ (reference sequence). This CDR3 comprises 14 residues. CDR3 nucleotides: TGTGCCAGCAGCTTAATTTCCAGTCACAATGAGCAGTTCTTC. The encoded protein is CASSLISSHNEQFF. The variable domain in full, completed from reference TRBV7-9 and TRBJ2-1, reads DTGVSQNPRHKITKRGQNVTFRCDPISEHNRLYWYRQTLGQGPEFLTYFQNEAQLEKSRLLSDRFSAERPKGSFSTLEIQRTEQGDSAMYLCASSLISSHNEQFFGPGTRLTVL.

The V call is TRBV24-1, the J call TRBJ2-1; 9 bases align to TRBD1. The CDR3 is 15 amino acids. V was pared by 3 bases and J by 9 bases, with 8 bases of the junction left unmatched. The germline CDR1 and CDR2 sequences are KGHDR and SFDVKD. The CDR3: CATSDGTGFFGEQFF. The CDR3 DNA reads TGTGCCACCAGTGATGGGACAGGGTTTTTTGGTGAGCAGTTCTTC.

This chain connects TRBV7-2 to TRBJ1-5; D is undetermined. The CDR3 totals 14 residues. Germline V gene sequence: CDR1 SGHTA, CDR2 FQGNSA. Trimming removed 5 bases at V and 0 bases at J, with 8 bases between. The DNA for the CDR3 is TGTGCCAGCAGCCCAGGTAATAGCAATCAGCCCCAGCATTTT. It encodes CASSPGNSNQPQHF.